This passage covers 24 T cell receptor beta chains from one sample sequenced in a study of cytomegalovirus exposure and HLA in healthy donors. Primers: 60 Vbeta forward and 13 Jbeta reverse. Assay: immunoSEQ multiplex PCR; the TCRdb copy retains only in-frame clones and omits some. The sample consists of 80,000 to 90,000 clones, 60% to 80% of them appearing once. The sample was PBMCs. The receptors derive from a man in his forties in good health and CMV-seronegative.

This clone was seen more than once but under ten times. The V and J genes are TRBV10-1 and TRBJ1-1; D is uncertain. Germline loops: CDR1 WNHNN, CDR2 SYGVQD (reference sequence). Trimming pared 3 bases from V and 8 bases from J, leaving 13 bases between. This CDR3 is 13 amino acids long. This CDR3 reads CASSESQAFEAFF. DNA of the CDR3: TGCGCCAGCAGTGAATCCCAAGCTTTCGAAGCTTTCTTT.

V is TRBV27 and J is TRBJ2-4; 8 positions agree with TRBD1. The CDR3 has 15 residues. The trim removed 6 bases at V and 1 base at J, leaving 5 bases unmatched. The germline V gene encodes CDR1 MNHEY and CDR2 SMNVEV (reference sequence). The CDR3 nucleotides read TGTGCCAGCAGGTTGACAGGGGATGCCAAAAACATTCAGTACTTC. This codes for CASRLTGDAKNIQYF.

The rearrangement uses TRBV7-2 and TRBJ2-7, with D uncertain. The CDR3 loop spans 14 amino acids. Looked up from germline, CDR1 is SGHTA and CDR2 is FQGNSA. V was pared by 6 bases and J by 6 bases, with 18 bases between. The CDR3 bases are TGTGCCAGCAGTTATAGCTCGGCGAGTGGCGAGCAGTACTTC. It codes for CASSYSSASGEQYF.

The chain recombines TRBV2 with TRBJ2-7, with D possibly being TRBD2 (5 bases). The CDR3 contains 13 residues. Germline V gives CDR1 SNHLY, CDR2 FYNNEI. The V end was cut by 7 bases, the J end by 3 bases, with 13 bases between. The CDR3, as DNA: TGTGCCAGCAAGCTGGAGCGGAACTACGAGCAGTACTTC. It specifies CASKLERNYEQYF.

The rearrangement uses TRBV30 and TRBJ2-5, with D possibly being TRBD1 (6 bases). Germline CDR1 is GTSNPN and CDR2 is SVGIG (reference sequence). V was pared by 0 bases and J by 4 bases, with 12 bases between. This CDR3 region has 14 residues. The CDR3 reads CAWSVGVGAETQYF. In DNA, the CDR3 is TGTGCCTGGAGTGTAGGGGTGGGGGCAGAGACCCAGTACTTC.

The V call is TRBV28, the J call TRBJ2-7; no firm D call. CDR3 size: 13 residues. Germline-derived CDR1 and CDR2 are MDHEN and SYDVKM. Trimming took off 5 bases at V and 2 bases at J, with 10 bases between the two ends. In DNA, the CDR3 is TGTGCCAGCAGTACCTCCAGAACCTACGAGCAGTACTTC. This sequence encodes CASSTSRTYEQYF.

The rearrangement links TRBV29-1 to TRBJ2-4; D might be TRBD2 (5 bases). Trimming stripped 5 bases from V and 0 bases from J, with 11 bases between. This CDR3 region has 14 residues. CDR1 and CDR2 (germline): SQVTM, ANQGSEA. CDR3 amino acids: CSVRAALAKNIQYF. In nucleotides, the CDR3 is TGCAGCGTTAGAGCGGCACTAGCCAAAAACATTCAGTACTTC.

The chain employs TRBV9 and TRBJ1-1, with no clear D. The CDR3 contains 14 residues. Trimming cost V 2 bases and J 2 bases, with 10 bases left between them. Germline assignment: CDR1 SGDLS and CDR2 YYNGEE. CDR3 residues: CASSVLETNTEAFF. The DNA for the CDR3 is TGTGCCAGCAGCGTTTTGGAGACCAACACTGAAGCTTTCTTT.

The chain links TRBV27 to TRBJ1-1; tentative D call: TRBD1 (5 bases). This CDR3 comprises 18 residues. In germline, CDR1 is MNHEY, CDR2 SMNVEV (reference sequence). V lost 2 bases and J lost 6, with 25 bases in between. The CDR3 DNA reads as TGTGCCAGCAGTTTAACCGGAGCAAGTGTGGGGCAGGTCTCTGAAGCTTTCTTT. As protein: CASSLTGASVGQVSEAFF.

This chain joins TRBV29-1 and TRBJ1-1; 11 bases line up with TRBD1. The CDR3 spans 16 residues. The J segment lost 4 bases and the V segment lost 4 bases, leaving 11 bases of the junction unmatched. Germline V gene data show CDR1 as SQVTM and CDR2 as ANQGSEA. The CDR3 region is CSVARTGGGRSTEAFF. CDR3 in DNA: TGCAGCGTTGCCCGGACAGGGGGCGGGCGTAGCACTGAAGCTTTCTTT. Full variable domain (rest looked up from reference TRBV29-1 and TRBJ1-1): SAVISQKPSRDICQRGTSLTIQCQVDSQVTMMFWYRQQPGQSLTLIATANQGSEATYESGFVIDKFPISRPNLTFSTLTVSNMSPEDSSIYLCSVARTGGGRSTEAFFGQGTRLTVV.

The genes are TRBV18 and TRBJ1-5, with 10 nucleotides matching TRBD1. The germline CDR1 and CDR2 sequences are KGHSH and LQKENI. This CDR3 has 16 residues. V shed 2 bases and J 6 bases; nucleotides not matched to a gene: 7. The CDR3 region is CASSPSIDRGPQPQHF. As DNA, the CDR3 is TGTGCCAGCTCACCATCGATTGACAGGGGGCCTCAGCCCCAGCATTTT.

This clone has more than one count but fewer than ten. This specimen includes other DNA sequences encoding the same CDR3. The chain employs TRBV6-1 and TRBJ2-7; tentative D call: TRBD1 (8 bases). Germline V gene lookup returns CDR1 MNHNS and CDR2 SASEGT. Deletions cut 9 bases from V and 3 bases from J, with 15 bases between. This CDR3 region has 13 residues. The CDR3 region has the DNA TGTGCCAGTTCGGGGGGACAGGACTACGAGCAGTACTTC. This encodes CASSGGQDYEQYF.

J is TRBJ2-7 and V is TRBV6-1; tentative D call: TRBD1 (6 bases). The CDR3 runs to 13 residues. V was cut by 7 bases and J by 0 bases, with 10 bases left in between. The germline V gene encodes CDR1 MNHNS and CDR2 SASEGT. The DNA for the CDR3 is TGTGCCAGCACCCCAGGGGACTCCTACGAGCAGTACTTC. Amino acid sequence: CASTPGDSYEQYF.

This chain connects TRBV4-1 to TRBJ2-7; TRBD1 aligns across 9 bases. Germline V gene data show CDR1 as MGHRA and CDR2 as YSYEKL. V lost 5 bases to trimming and J lost 2 bases; unmatched junction nucleotides: 7. CDR3 length equals 15 residues. The CDR3: CASSFSGTGTYEQYF. The CDR3 coding sequence is TGCGCCAGCAGCTTCTCCGGGACAGGGACCTACGAGCAGTACTTC.

The chain has TRBV21-1 and TRBJ1-3; no check of the table's D call, TRBD1, against the DNA was made. TRBV21-1 is a recognized pseudogene. CDR3 length: 17 amino acids. In nucleotides, the CDR3 is TGTGCCAGCAGCAAACTATCGCGAGGACAGGACCGTAACACCATATATTTT. The encoded protein is CASSKLSRGQDRNTIYF.

This clone was observed a single time. This rearrangement joins TRBV15 to TRBJ2-1; possibly TRBD1 for D (6 bases). The CDR3 spans 14 residues. Looked up from germline, CDR1 is LNHNV and CDR2 is YYDKDF (reference sequence). V lost 0 bases and J 13 bases, leaving 16 bases between the germline ends. CDR3 loop: CATSRESRGTLQFF. CDR3 DNA sequence: TGTGCCACCAGCAGAGAGAGCAGGGGAACGCTACAGTTCTTC.

The gene calls are TRBV28 and TRBJ1-1; no clear D. Between the trimmed V and J ends, which lost 3 bases and 11 bases, there was a span of 13 bases. The V gene's germline CDR1 is MDHEN and CDR2 SYDVKM. The CDR3 has 12 residues. CDR3 region: CASSFGSRGAFF. DNA for the CDR3: TGTGCCAGCAGTTTCGGGAGCCGCGGGGCTTTCTTT.

The J gene is TRBJ1-2, the V gene TRBV5-6; 7 bases map to TRBD1. Germline V lookup: CDR1 SGHDT, CDR2 YYEEEE. J lost 5 bases, V lost 4 bases, and 17 bases had no gene match. CDR3 size: 17 residues. This CDR3 is CASSHPPPTGSRYGYTF. The CDR3 DNA is TGTGCCAGCAGCCACCCACCCCCGACAGGGAGTAGGTATGGCTACACCTTC.

J is TRBJ1-1 and V is TRBV10-2; 8 bases line up with TRBD1. In germline, CDR1 is WSHSY, CDR2 SAAADI. The CDR3 has 15 amino acids. With V trimmed by 5 bases and J by 0 bases, 5 bases remained unmatched. The CDR3 is CASSPGTGLNTEAFF. CDR3 nucleotide sequence: TGCGCCAGCAGTCCCGGGACAGGTTTGAACACTGAAGCTTTCTTT.

The chain employs TRBV27 and TRBJ1-1, with D tentatively TRBD1 (5 bases). V dropped 3 bases and J dropped 6 bases, with 11 bases sitting between them. The germline V gene has CDR1 MNHEY and CDR2 SMNVEV (reference sequence). The CDR3 runs to 13 residues. CDR3 bases: TGTGCCAGCAGTTTGAACGGGGGGGCTGAAGCTTTCTTT. Translating it yields CASSLNGGAEAFF.

This clone was seen only once. For the CDR3, the DNA is TGCGCCAGCAGTGAGGGACAGGGAAAACAAGAGACCCAGTACTTC. Encoded protein: CASSEGQGKQETQYF. This chain links TRBV10-1 with TRBJ2-5, with TRBD1 matching over 8 bases. The CDR3 extends over 15 amino acids. CDR1 is WNHNN, CDR2 SYGVQD, per germline (reference sequence). Trimming took 2 bases from V and 2 from J; bases not matched to a gene: 4.

The chain couples TRBV5-1 to TRBJ2-3, with TRBD1 matching 7 bases. Germline V gene sequence: CDR1 SGHRS, CDR2 YFSETQ. This CDR3 has 14 residues. Losses at the gene ends were 6 bases for V and 7 bases for J; bases not matched to a gene: 11. This CDR3 reads CASKSGTDANTQYF. For the CDR3, the DNA is TGCGCCAGCAAATCCGGGACAGATGCTAATACGCAGTATTTT. The whole variable domain, filled in from reference TRBV5-1 and TRBJ2-3, reads KAGVTQTPRYLIKTRGQQVTLSCSPISGHRSVSWYQQTPGQGLQFLFEYFSETQRNKGNFPGRFSGRQFSNSRSEMNVSTLELGDSALYLCASKSGTDANTQYFGPGTRLTVL.

This clone was observed a few times. The rearrangement uses TRBV18 and TRBJ2-6; D not resolved. Deletions cut 5 bases from V and 4 bases from J, with 6 bases between. CDR1 and CDR2 from the germline V gene are KGHSH and LQKENI. The CDR3 contains 13 residues. CDR3 amino acids: CASSSSGANVLTF. CDR3 DNA: TGTGCCAGCTCAAGCTCGGGGGCCAACGTCCTGACTTTC.

CDR3 sequence reads: CASSFLAGEDEQFF. The CDR3 nucleotides read TGTGCCAGCAGCTTCCTAGCGGGAGAGGATGAGCAGTTCTTC. The chain employs TRBV7-6 and TRBJ2-1, with 10 bases that match TRBD2. CDR1 SGHVS and CDR2 FNYEAQ come from the germline V gene. The V segment lost 3 bases and the J segment 8 bases; nucleotides outside the gene matches: 4. CDR3 length: 14 residues.